The next 20 T cell receptor beta chains were all read from a single sample in a study of CD8 T cells in Susac syndrome. Random hexamers primed reverse transcription of 0.5 to 1 ug RNA. TCRdb reprocessed the immunoSEQ multiplex PCR reads via MiXCR and lists one record per CDR3 protein. The table shows tens of thousands of distinct CDR3 sequences, with 90% to 97% occurring only once. Specimen: CD8+ T cells from PBMCs. The receptors stem from a human donor with Susac syndrome.

This chain joins TRBV11-2 and TRBJ2-5; 10 bases line up with TRBD1. CDR3 length: 15 amino acids. After removal of 5 bases from V and 1 base from J, the junction contained 4 bases not matched to a gene. Germline V CDR1 and CDR2: SGHAT, FQNNGV. The CDR3 protein is CASSPRTGGQETQYF. The CDR3, as DNA: TGTGCCAGCAGCCCTCGGACAGGGGGCCAAGAGACCCAGTACTTC.

This chain links TRBV20-1 with TRBJ2-7; TRBD2 matches 8 bases. V dropped 6 bases and J dropped 4; count of bases not matched to a gene: 8. The CDR3 loop spans 13 amino acids. CDR1 and CDR2 from the germline V gene are DFQATT and SNEGSKA (reference sequence). CDR3 amino acids: CSATGGQGYEQYV. For the CDR3, the DNA is TGCAGTGCCACGGGGGGGCAGGGTTACGAGCAGTACGTC.

This rearrangement joins TRBV5-4 to TRBJ1-1, with D possibly matching TRBD1 (5 bases). Per germline, CDR1 SGHNT and CDR2 YYREEE (reference sequence). The CDR3 has 16 residues. Trimming removed 1 base at V and 1 base at J, with 14 bases between. The CDR3 DNA reads as TGTGCCAGCAGCTTGTACCTGGCTGACAGGAACACTGAAGCTTTCTTT. It yields the protein CASSLYLADRNTEAFF.

The DNA for the CDR3 is TGTGCCAGCAGCCCGGATCCAGGGGGCGGCACAGATACGCAGTATTTT. It translates to CASSPDPGGGTDTQYF. This rearrangement joins TRBV9 to TRBJ2-3, with TRBD1 matching 8 bases. Germline trimming cut 4 bases from V and 1 base from J; bases unmatched to any gene: 8. This CDR3 comprises 16 residues. The V gene's germline CDR1 is SGDLS and CDR2 YYNGEE.

This chain links TRBV6-2 or TRBV6-3 with TRBJ1-6; D not certain. This CDR3 is built from 13 residues. Germline values: CDR1 MNHEY, CDR2 SVGEGT. Trimming removed 5 bases from V and 13 bases from J, with 15 bases in between. The CDR3: CASSPRVVFPLHF. The CDR3 region has the DNA TGTGCCAGCAGTCCCCGAGTGGTGTTTCCCCTCCACTTT.

V usage is TRBV5-6 and J usage is TRBJ1-5; D is unclear. Germline-derived CDR1 and CDR2 are SGHDT and YYEEEE. Trimming cost V 1 base and J 4 bases, with 12 bases left between them. This CDR3 is 15 amino acids long. DNA for the CDR3: TGTGCCAGCAGCTTGACGGACCGAGGAAATCAGCCCCAGCATTTT. Residues: CASSLTDRGNQPQHF.

The chain uses TRBV12-3 or TRBV12-4 and TRBJ1-5, with D maybe TRBD1 (5 bases). This CDR3 comprises 15 residues. The ends were cut back, 3 bases at V and 2 bases at J, with 11 bases in the middle. The CDR3 coding sequence is TGTGCCAGCAGTTTGGGGGAATTTCGCAATCAGCCCCAGCATTTT. Protein: CASSLGEFRNQPQHF.

A few counts support this clonotype. The chain carries TRBV4-3 and TRBJ1-6; D remains ambiguous. The CDR3 loop spans 17 amino acids. Germline CDR1 and CDR2: LGHNA and YSLEER. V shed 0 bases and J shed 4 bases, with 13 bases lying between them. Here the CDR3 DNA reads TGCGCCAGCAGCCAAGATCTAGGGTCCGATTATAATTCACCCCTCCACTTT. It encodes CASSQDLGSDYNSPLHF.

The CDR3 region is CAHLRLAGSEQYF. The CDR3 region has the DNA TGTGCCCACCTCAGGTTAGCGGGATCCGAGCAGTACTTC. The chain carries TRBV2 and TRBJ2-7, with TRBD2 identical over 8 bases. The CDR3 is made up of 13 amino acids. Unmatched junction bases numbered 12, after V lost 11 bases and J lost 6 bases. Germline lookup yields CDR1 SNHLY and CDR2 FYNNEI.

The rearrangement links TRBV13 to TRBJ2-7, with D hard to call. Germline lookup yields CDR1 PRHDT and CDR2 FYEKMQ (reference sequence). The CDR3 loop spans 13 amino acids. The V gene lost 0 bases and the J gene lost 5 bases, with 8 bases spanning the gap. This chain's CDR3 is CASSLGARDEQYV. The CDR3 DNA sequence: TGTGCCAGCAGCTTAGGAGCTCGTGACGAGCAGTACGTC.

The chain uses TRBV7-9 and TRBJ1-2; no definite D call. The ends were cut back, 1 base at V and 4 bases at J, with 4 bases in the middle. The CDR3 has 12 amino acids. Germline CDR1 is SEHNR and CDR2 is FQNEAQ (reference sequence). The CDR3 here is CASSLERYGYTF. DNA for the CDR3: TGTGCCAGCAGCTTAGAGCGCTATGGCTACACCTTC.

The chain uses TRBV19 and TRBJ1-1, with D unclear. Germline V gene data show CDR1 as LNHDA and CDR2 as SQIVND (reference sequence). The CDR3 is made up of 13 amino acids. Trimming left V 3 bases short and J 5 bases short, with 10 bases between. CDR3 sequence: CASSIGHVTEAFF. In nucleotides, the CDR3 is TGTGCCAGTAGTATCGGGCATGTAACTGAAGCTTTCTTT.

The chain combines TRBV6-2 or TRBV6-3 with TRBJ2-6; D is uncertain. Trimming took off 2 bases at V and 0 bases at J, with 2 bases between the two ends. This CDR3 is built from 14 residues. Looked up from germline, CDR1 is MNHEY and CDR2 is SVGEGT. This chain's CDR3 is CASSYNSGANVLTF. The CDR3 DNA reads as TGTGCCAGCAGTTACAACTCTGGGGCCAACGTCCTGACTTTC.

The chain employs TRBV9 and TRBJ2-7; TRBD1 or TRBD2 may be the D gene (6 bases each). The CDR3 sequence is 14 residues long. Trimming pared 4 bases from V and 2 bases from J, leaving 13 bases between. Germline values: CDR1 SGDLS, CDR2 YYNGEE. This CDR3 is CASSQGTVAYEQYF. The CDR3 nucleotides read TGTGCCAGCAGCCAGGGGACTGTAGCCTACGAGCAGTACTTC.

The genes are TRBV10-3 and TRBJ2-2; TRBD2 might be the D (5 bases). CDR3 length: 12 residues. Germline V gives CDR1 ENHRY, CDR2 SYGVKD. Trimming stripped 8 bases from V and 4 bases from J, with 8 bases between. The CDR3 bases are TGTGCCATCCTAGAGGGCACCGGGGAGCTGTTTTTT. Its protein product is CAILEGTGELFF.

The rearrangement uses TRBV28 and TRBJ2-7; TRBD1 or TRBD2 may be the D gene (5 bases each). Germline assignment: CDR1 MDHEN and CDR2 SYDVKM. CDR3 length: 13 residues. The V and J ends lost 5 bases and 2 bases respectively, with 10 bases between them. CDR3 coding DNA: TGTGCCAGCAGTCCTAGGGACGCCTACGAGCAGTACTTC. It encodes CASSPRDAYEQYF.

For the CDR3, the DNA is TGTGCCAGCAGCGTCTTGGGACAGCAAGAGACCCAGTACTTC. It encodes CASSVLGQQETQYF. The rearrangement uses TRBV9 and TRBJ2-5; 7 positions agree with TRBD1. The V gene end was trimmed by 2 bases and the J gene end by 2 bases; junction bases not matched to a gene: 3. The CDR3 runs to 14 residues. The V gene's germline CDR1 is SGDLS and CDR2 YYNGEE.

The sample holds one count of this clonotype. The genes are TRBV27 and TRBJ1-1; D not resolved. The CDR3 contains 13 residues. V shed 1 base and J shed 3 bases, with 6 bases lying between them. Germline CDR1 and CDR2: MNHEY and SMNVEV (reference sequence). The CDR3 DNA reads as TGTGCCAGCAGTTTATATGTGTACACTGAAGCTTTCTTT. The encoded protein is CASSLYVYTEAFF.

V gene TRBV20-1 combines with J gene TRBJ2-1, with 8 bases lining up with TRBD2. Germline V gene sequence: CDR1 DFQATT, CDR2 SNEGSKA (reference sequence). The CDR3 runs to 13 residues. The CDR3 DNA reads TGCAGCCCACTAGCGGTTACCTACAATGAGCAGTTCTTC. Its protein is CSPLAVTYNEQFF.

This clonotype was recorded once. The CDR3 sequence is CASSPVVVGDTQYF. In DNA, the CDR3 is TGCGCCAGCAGCCCTGTGGTAGTTGGAGATACGCAGTATTTT. The V and J genes are TRBV5-1 and TRBJ2-3; D remains ambiguous. Germline CDR1 reads SGHRS; CDR2 reads YFSETQ. This CDR3 comprises 14 residues. The germline V and J ends were trimmed by 4 bases and 5 bases, with 14 bases remaining between them.